This TCR beta chain was captured in a study of cytomegalovirus exposure and HLA in healthy donors. Regarding this clone: Its antigen is still unknown.

The PCR ran on 60 Vbeta and 13 Jbeta primers. Per the authors' pipeline: There were about 88 million unique TCR beta chains by a later count, and around 10 million of them were shared. Produced via immunoSEQ multiplex PCR; TCRdb's table is partial and in-frame only. V, J and clone size are those of that table, while D and trimming were read from the DNA. The table has about 160,000 clones, around 80% seen once. Study outcomes and limitations: Upon later analysis, HLA-associated TCR beta chains proved more clonally expanded than other, equally common chains.

This clonotype was sampled from a girl between 10 and 17 years old in good health and CMV-seropositive. Specimen: PBMCs.

CDR3 DNA sequence: TGTGCCAGCAGTGAATATAAGAACACCGGGGAGCTGTTTTTT. This codes for CASSEYKNTGELFF. The chain carries TRBV25-1 and TRBJ2-2; D gene ambiguous. Germline CDR1 and CDR2: MGHDK and SYGVNS. The CDR3 is 14 amino acids. V gave up 0 bases and J gave up 1 base, with 3 bases separating them. The full variable domain, with the rest looked up from reference TRBV25-1 and TRBJ2-2, is EADIYQTPRYLVIGTGKKITLECSQTMGHDKMYWYQQDPGMELHLIHYSYGVNSTEKGDLSSESTVSRIRTEHFPLTLESARPSHTSQYLCASSEYKNTGELFFGEGSRLTVL.